This T cell receptor beta chain originates from a study of a mutant IDH1 vaccine in newly diagnosed glioma. Whole-study context: Every participant had undergone radiotherapy, temozolomide, or both before, and most underwent both.

The CDR3 extends over 12 amino acids. V was cut by 4 bases and J by 4 bases, with 8 bases left in between. Germline V gives CDR1 KGHSH, CDR2 LQKENI. Turning to this clone: Its target is not known.

Method: immunoSEQ multiplex PCR; TCRdb's copy keeps in-frame clones and lacks some. The sample shows around 60,000 clones, 75% to 85% of them seen only once. The time point was: week 35, safety follow-up. Vaccination comprised doses that each held 300 ug of mutant IDH1 20-mer peptide, plus topical imiquimod. The sample was PBMCs, taken from a glioma patient whose treatment included an IDH1 peptide vaccine. This TCR was recovered from a man aged 40-55 years with glioma. The V and J genes are TRBV18 and TRBJ2-7, with D unclear. CDR3 nucleotides: TGTGCCAGCTCACTCGAGAGGTACGAGCAGTACTTC. Its protein is CASSLERYEQYF. The whole variable domain, remainder taken from reference TRBV18 and TRBJ2-7, is NAGVMQNPRHLVRRRGQEARLRCSPMKGHSHVYWYRQLPEEGLKFMVYLQKENIIDESGMPKERFSAEFPKEGPSILRIQQVVRGDSAAYFCASSLERYEQYFGPGTRLTVT.